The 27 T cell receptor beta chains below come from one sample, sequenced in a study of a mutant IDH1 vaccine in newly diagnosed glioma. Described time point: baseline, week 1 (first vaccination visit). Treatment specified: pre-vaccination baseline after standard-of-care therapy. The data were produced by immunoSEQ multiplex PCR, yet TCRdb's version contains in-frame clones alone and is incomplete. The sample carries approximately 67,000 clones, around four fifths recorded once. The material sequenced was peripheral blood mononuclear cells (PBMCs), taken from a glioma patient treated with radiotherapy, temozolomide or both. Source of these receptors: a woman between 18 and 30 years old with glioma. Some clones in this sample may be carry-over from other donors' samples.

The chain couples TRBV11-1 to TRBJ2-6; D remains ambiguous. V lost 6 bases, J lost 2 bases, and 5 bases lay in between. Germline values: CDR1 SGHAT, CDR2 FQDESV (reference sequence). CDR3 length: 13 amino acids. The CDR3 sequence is CASRLTGANVLTF. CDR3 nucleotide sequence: TGTGCCAGCAGACTAACTGGGGCCAACGTCCTGACTTTC.

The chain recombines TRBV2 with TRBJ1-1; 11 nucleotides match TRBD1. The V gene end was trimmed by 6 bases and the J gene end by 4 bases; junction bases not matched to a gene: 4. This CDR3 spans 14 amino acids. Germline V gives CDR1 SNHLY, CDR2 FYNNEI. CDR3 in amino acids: CASRRGTGGTEAFF. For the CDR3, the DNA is TGTGCCAGCAGAAGGGGGACAGGGGGCACTGAAGCTTTCTTT.

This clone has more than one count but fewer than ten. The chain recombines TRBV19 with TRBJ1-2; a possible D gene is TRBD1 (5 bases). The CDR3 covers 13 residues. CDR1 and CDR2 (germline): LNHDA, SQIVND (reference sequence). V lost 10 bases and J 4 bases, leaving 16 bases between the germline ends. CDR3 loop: CATRPRDAYGYTF. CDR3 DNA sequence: TGTGCCACCCGACCCAGGGACGCCTATGGCTACACCTTC.

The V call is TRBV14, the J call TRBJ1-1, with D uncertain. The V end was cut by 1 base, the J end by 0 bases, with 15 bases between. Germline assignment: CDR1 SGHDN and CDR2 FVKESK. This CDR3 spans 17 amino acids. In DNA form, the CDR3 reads TGTGCCAGCAGCCAAGTCGTAGGAGATCTTCTGAACACTGAAGCTTTCTTT. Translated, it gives CASSQVVGDLLNTEAFF.

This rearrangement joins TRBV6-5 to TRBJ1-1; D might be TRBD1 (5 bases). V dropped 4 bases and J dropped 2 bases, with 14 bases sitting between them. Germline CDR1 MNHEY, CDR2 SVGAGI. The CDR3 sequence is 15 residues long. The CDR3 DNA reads TGTGCCAGCAGTTCCAGGAGGGGCATTAACACTGAAGCTTTCTTT. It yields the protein CASSSRRGINTEAFF.

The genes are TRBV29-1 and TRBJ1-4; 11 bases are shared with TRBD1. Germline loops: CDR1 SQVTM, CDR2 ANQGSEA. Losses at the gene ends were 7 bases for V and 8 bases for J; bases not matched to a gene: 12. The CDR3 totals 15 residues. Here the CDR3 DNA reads TGCAGCGCCGACCTCTGGGACAGGGGGAGAGAAAAACTGTTTTTT. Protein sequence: CSADLWDRGREKLFF. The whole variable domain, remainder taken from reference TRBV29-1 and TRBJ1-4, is SAVISQKPSRDICQRGTSLTIQCQVDSQVTMMFWYRQQPGQSLTLIATANQGSEATYESGFVIDKFPISRPNLTFSTLTVSNMSPEDSSIYLCSADLWDRGREKLFFGSGTQLSVL.

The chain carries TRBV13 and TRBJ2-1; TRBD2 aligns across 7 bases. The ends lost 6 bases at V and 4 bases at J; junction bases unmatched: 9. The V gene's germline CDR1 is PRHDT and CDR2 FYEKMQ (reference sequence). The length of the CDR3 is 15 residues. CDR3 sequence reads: CASRPTSVSYNEQFF. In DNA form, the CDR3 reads TGTGCCAGCAGACCAACTAGCGTCAGTTACAATGAGCAGTTCTTC.

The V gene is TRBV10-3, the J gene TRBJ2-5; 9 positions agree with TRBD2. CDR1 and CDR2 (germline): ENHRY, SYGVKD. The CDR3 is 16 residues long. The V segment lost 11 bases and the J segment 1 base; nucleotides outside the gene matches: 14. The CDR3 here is CASGGPAGGPQETQYF. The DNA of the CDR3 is TGTGCCTCGGGCGGGCCTGCGGGAGGGCCCCAAGAGACCCAGTACTTC.

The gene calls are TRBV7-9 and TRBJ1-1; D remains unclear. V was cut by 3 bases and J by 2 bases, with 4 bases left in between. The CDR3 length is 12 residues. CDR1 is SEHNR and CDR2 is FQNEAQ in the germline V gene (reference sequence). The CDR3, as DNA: TGTGCCAGCAGCTTCAGTAACACTGAAGCTTTCTTT. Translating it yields CASSFSNTEAFF. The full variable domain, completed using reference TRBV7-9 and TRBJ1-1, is DTGVSQNPRHKITKRGQNVTFRCDPISEHNRLYWYRQTLGQGPEFLTYFQNEAQLEKSRLLSDRFSAERPKGSFSTLEIQRTEQGDSAMYLCASSFSNTEAFFGQGTRLTVV.

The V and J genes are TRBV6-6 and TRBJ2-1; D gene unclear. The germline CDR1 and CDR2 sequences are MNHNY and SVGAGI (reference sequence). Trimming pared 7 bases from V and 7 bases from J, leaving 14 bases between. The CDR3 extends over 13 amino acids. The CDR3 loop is CASTGGLVNEQFF. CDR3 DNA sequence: TGTGCCAGCACCGGTGGGCTAGTTAATGAGCAGTTCTTC.

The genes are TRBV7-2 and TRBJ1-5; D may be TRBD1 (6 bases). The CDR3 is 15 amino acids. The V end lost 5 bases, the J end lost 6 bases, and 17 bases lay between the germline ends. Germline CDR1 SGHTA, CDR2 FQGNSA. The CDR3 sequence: CASSPDIGGGQPQHF. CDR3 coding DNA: TGTGCCAGCAGCCCAGACATCGGAGGGGGTCAGCCCCAGCATTTT.

The CDR3 DNA reads TGTGCCAGCAGTTCGGGCTATAAGGGAATCTCCTACGAGCAGTACTTC. Translating gives CASSSGYKGISYEQYF. The V gene is TRBV6-5, the J gene TRBJ2-7; no definite D call. The length of the CDR3 is 16 residues. V was clipped by 4 bases and J by 0 bases, with 16 bases between them. Germline V gene lookup returns CDR1 MNHEY and CDR2 SVGAGI.

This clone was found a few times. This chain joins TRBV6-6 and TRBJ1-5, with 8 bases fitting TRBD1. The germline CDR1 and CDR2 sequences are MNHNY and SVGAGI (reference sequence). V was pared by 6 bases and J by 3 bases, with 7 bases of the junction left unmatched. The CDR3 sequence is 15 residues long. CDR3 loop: CASSRQGPSNQPQHF. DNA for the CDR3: TGTGCCAGCAGCCGACAGGGGCCCTCCAATCAGCCCCAGCATTTT.

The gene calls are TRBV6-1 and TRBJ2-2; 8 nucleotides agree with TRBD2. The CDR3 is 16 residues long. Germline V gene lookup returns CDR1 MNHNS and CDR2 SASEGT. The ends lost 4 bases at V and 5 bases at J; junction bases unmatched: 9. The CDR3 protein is CASSAGLGGGTGELFF. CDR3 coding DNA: TGTGCCAGCAGTGCGGGACTAGGGGGTGGGACCGGGGAGCTGTTTTTT.

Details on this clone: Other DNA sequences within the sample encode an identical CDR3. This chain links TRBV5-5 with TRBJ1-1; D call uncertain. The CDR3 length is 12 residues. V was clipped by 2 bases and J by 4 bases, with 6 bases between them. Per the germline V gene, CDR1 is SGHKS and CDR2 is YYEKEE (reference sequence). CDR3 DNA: TGTGCCAGCAGCTTCAGGAGCACTGAAGCTTTCTTT. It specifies CASSFRSTEAFF.

The CDR3 loop is CASSPLAGGRGEQFF. In DNA form, the CDR3 reads TGTGCCAGCAGTCCACTAGCGGGAGGGAGGGGTGAGCAGTTCTTC. The chain couples TRBV6-4 to TRBJ2-1, with 13 bases aligning to TRBD2. Germline trimming cut 5 bases from V and 9 bases from J; bases unmatched to any gene: 7. Germline V gene sequence: CDR1 MRHNA, CDR2 SNTAGT. The CDR3 has 15 amino acids.

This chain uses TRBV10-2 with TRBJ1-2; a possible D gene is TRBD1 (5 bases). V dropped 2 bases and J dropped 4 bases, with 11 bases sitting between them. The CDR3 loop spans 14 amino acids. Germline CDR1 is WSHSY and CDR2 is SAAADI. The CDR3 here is CASSERVGGYGYTF. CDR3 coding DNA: TGCGCCAGCAGTGAGAGGGTGGGGGGCTATGGCTACACCTTC.

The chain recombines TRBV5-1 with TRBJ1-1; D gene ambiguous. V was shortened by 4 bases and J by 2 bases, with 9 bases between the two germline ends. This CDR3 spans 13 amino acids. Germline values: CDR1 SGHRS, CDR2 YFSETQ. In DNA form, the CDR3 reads TGCGCCAGCAGCGAAACAGCTAACACTGAAGCTTTCTTT. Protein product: CASSETANTEAFF.

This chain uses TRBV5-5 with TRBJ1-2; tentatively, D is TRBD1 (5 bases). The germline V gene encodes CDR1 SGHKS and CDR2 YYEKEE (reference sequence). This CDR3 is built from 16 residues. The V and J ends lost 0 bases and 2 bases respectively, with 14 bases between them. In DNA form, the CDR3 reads TGTGCCAGCAGCTTGGGGGACCGAGTGGTGAACTATGGCTACACCTTC. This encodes CASSLGDRVVNYGYTF.

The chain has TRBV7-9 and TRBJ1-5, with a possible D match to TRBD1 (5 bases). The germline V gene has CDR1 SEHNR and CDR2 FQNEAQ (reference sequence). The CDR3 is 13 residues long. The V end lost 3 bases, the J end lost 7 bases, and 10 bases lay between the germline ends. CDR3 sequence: CASSFGTGQPQHF. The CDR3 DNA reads TGTGCCAGCAGCTTTGGGACTGGCCAGCCCCAGCATTTT.

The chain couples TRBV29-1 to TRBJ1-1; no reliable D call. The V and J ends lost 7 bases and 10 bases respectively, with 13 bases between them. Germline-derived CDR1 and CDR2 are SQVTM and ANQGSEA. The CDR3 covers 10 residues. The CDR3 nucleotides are TGCAGCGCCGACCCCGAGGTAGCTTTCTTT. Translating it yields CSADPEVAFF.

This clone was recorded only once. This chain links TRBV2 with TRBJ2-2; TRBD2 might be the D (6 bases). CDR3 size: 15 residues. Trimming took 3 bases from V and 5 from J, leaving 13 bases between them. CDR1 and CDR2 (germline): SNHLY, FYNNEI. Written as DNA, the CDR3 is TGTGCCAGCAGTGAGGGGGGTTGGGGAACCGGGGAGCTGTTTTTT. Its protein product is CASSEGGWGTGELFF.

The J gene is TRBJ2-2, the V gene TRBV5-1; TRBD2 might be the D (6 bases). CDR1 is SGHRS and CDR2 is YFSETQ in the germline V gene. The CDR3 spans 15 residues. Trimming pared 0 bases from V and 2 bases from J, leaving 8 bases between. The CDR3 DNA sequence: TGCGCCAGCAGCTTGGGCGGGGTTAACACCGGGGAGCTGTTTTTT. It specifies CASSLGGVNTGELFF.

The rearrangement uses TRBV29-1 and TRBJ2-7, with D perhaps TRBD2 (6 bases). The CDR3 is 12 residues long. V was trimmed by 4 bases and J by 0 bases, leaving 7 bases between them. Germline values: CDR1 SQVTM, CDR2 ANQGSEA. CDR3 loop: CSVGGLSYEQYF. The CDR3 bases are TGCAGCGTTGGGGGACTCTCCTACGAGCAGTACTTC.

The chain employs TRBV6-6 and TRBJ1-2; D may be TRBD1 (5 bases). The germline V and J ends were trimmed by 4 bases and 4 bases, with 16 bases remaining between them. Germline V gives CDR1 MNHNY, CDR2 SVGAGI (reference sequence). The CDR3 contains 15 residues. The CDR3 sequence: CASSSTVGGGYGYTF. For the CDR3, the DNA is TGTGCCAGCAGTTCCACTGTGGGGGGTGGCTATGGCTACACCTTC.

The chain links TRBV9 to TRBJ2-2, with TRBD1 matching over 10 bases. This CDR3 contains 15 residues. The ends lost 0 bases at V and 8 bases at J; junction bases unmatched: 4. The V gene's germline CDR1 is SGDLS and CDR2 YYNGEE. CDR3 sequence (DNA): TGTGCCAGCAGCGTAGGTGGGACAGGGGCAGGGGAGCTGTTTTTT. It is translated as CASSVGGTGAGELFF.

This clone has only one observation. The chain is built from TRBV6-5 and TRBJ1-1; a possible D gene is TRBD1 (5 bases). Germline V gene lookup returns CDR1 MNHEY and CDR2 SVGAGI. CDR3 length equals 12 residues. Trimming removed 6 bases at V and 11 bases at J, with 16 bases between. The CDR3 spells CASSSPGTQAFF. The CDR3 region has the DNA TGTGCCAGCAGCTCCCCGGGGACCCAGGCTTTCTTT.